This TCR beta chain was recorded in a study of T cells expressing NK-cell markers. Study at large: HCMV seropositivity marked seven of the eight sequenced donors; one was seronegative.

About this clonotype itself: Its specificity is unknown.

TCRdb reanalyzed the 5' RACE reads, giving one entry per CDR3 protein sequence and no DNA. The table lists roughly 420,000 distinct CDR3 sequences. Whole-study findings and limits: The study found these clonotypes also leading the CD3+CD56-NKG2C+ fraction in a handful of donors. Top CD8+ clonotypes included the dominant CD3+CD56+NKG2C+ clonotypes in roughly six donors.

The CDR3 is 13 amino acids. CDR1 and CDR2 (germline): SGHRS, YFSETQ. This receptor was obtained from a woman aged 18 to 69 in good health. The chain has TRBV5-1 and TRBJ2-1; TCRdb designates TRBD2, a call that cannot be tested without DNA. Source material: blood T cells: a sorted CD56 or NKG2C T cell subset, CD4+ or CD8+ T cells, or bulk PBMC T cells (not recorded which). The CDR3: CASSLHASIVQFF.